The 11 T cell receptor beta chains reported below all come from one sample, sequenced in a study of CD8 T cells in Susac syndrome. After extraction with the RNeasy kit, about 0.45 to 1 ug of the RNA was reverse transcribed using random hexamers. TCRdb ran MiXCR on the immunoSEQ multiplex PCR reads and lists one entry per CDR3 protein. The sample has more than 100,000 distinct CDR3 sequences; 96% are singletons. The sample consisted of CD4+ T cells from PBMCs. The receptors come from a human donor with Susac syndrome.

CDR3 sequence: CASSPAGTEGYTF. CDR3 DNA sequence: TGTGCCAGCAGCCCGGCCGGTACGGAGGGCTACACCTTC. The rearrangement links TRBV5-4 to TRBJ1-2; D is unresolved. CDR1 SGHNT and CDR2 YYREEE come from the germline V gene (reference sequence). V was clipped by 4 bases and J by 8 bases, with 15 bases between them. The CDR3 spans 13 residues.

The CDR3 here is CASSQGVTSGNLADTQYF. As DNA, the CDR3 is TGCGCCAGCAGCCAGGGGGTTACTAGCGGGAACCTCGCAGATACGCAGTATTTT. The rearrangement links TRBV4-3 to TRBJ2-3; TRBD2 agrees at 10 bases. This CDR3 has 18 amino acids. Germline assignment: CDR1 LGHNA and CDR2 YSLEER. V trimming: 3 bases; J trimming: 4 bases; junction bases outside the gene matches: 13.

For the CDR3, the DNA is TGTGCCAGCAGCCCACCAGGGACTGGGGCCAACGTCCTGACTTTC. Its protein is CASSPPGTGANVLTF. The chain uses TRBV5-4 and TRBJ2-6; tentative D call: TRBD1 (5 bases). The CDR3 has 15 amino acids. CDR1 SGHNT and CDR2 YYREEE come from the germline V gene (reference sequence). The ends were cut back, 4 bases at V and 2 bases at J, with 10 bases in the middle.

This clonotype was detected once. V is TRBV18 and J is TRBJ1-1; possibly TRBD1 for D (5 bases). Germline CDR1 and CDR2: KGHSH and LQKENI. CDR3 length equals 12 residues. Trimming left V 8 bases short and J 12 bases short, with 19 bases between. CDR3 protein: CASPRGLYKTFF. In DNA, the CDR3 is TGTGCCAGCCCGAGGGGACTTTACAAAACTTTCTTT.

This CDR3 is CASSPGTSDYEQYF. Here the CDR3 DNA reads TGTGCCAGCTCACCAGGGACTAGCGACTACGAGCAGTACTTC. V gene TRBV18 combines with J gene TRBJ2-7; 10 nucleotides match TRBD2. In germline, CDR1 is KGHSH, CDR2 LQKENI. V gave up 2 bases and J gave up 3 bases; unmatched junction bases: 1. CDR3 length: 14 residues.

This chain uses TRBV25-1 with TRBJ2-5; no clear D gene. Germline V gives CDR1 MGHDK, CDR2 SYGVNS. Trimming removed 2 bases at V and 3 bases at J, with 4 bases between. This CDR3 is 12 amino acids long. CDR3 nucleotides: TGTGCCAGCAGTGAAAGGGAAGAGACCCAGTACTTC. As protein: CASSEREETQYF.

The genes are TRBV2 and TRBJ2-2; unclear D gene. This CDR3 contains 12 residues. The V gene's germline CDR1 is SNHLY and CDR2 FYNNEI. Trimming removed 6 bases at V and 4 bases at J, with 6 bases between. CDR3 nucleotides: TGTGCCAGCAGGGTGATCACCGGGGAGCTGTTTTTT. This codes for CASRVITGELFF.

The chain uses TRBV9 and TRBJ1-2; maybe TRBD1 (5 bases). The CDR3 is made up of 14 amino acids. Trimming shortened V by 4 bases and J by 8 bases, and 18 bases separated the two germline ends. CDR1 SGDLS and CDR2 YYNGEE come from the germline V gene. The CDR3 DNA sequence: TGTGCCAGCAGCTTTCCGGGACGGCGGGGCGGCTACACCTTC. Its protein is CASSFPGRRGGYTF.

The chain joins TRBV4-2 to TRBJ2-7; 11 bases are shared with TRBD2. CDR3 length equals 19 residues. Germline V gene lookup returns CDR1 LGHNA and CDR2 YNFKEQ. The V segment lost 0 bases and the J segment 1 base; nucleotides outside the gene matches: 11. The CDR3 protein is CASSQDLTSGIQVSYEQYF. For the CDR3, the DNA is TGTGCCAGCAGCCAAGATCTGACTAGCGGGATCCAAGTATCCTACGAGCAGTACTTC.

V gene TRBV19 combines with J gene TRBJ1-4; tentative D call: TRBD1 (5 bases). CDR3 size: 12 residues. V lost 11 bases to trimming and J lost 10 bases, with 17 bases between them. The germline CDR1 and CDR2 sequences are LNHDA and SQIVND (reference sequence). CDR3 sequence reads: CAGRDGVGKLFF. DNA of the CDR3: TGTGCCGGCCGGGACGGCGTCGGAAAACTGTTTTTT.

The chain joins TRBV15 to TRBJ2-5; no clear D gene. The ends were cut back, 3 bases at V and 2 bases at J, with 7 bases in the middle. Germline V gene data show CDR1 as LNHNV and CDR2 as YYDKDF (reference sequence). The CDR3 runs 13 residues. CDR3 sequence (DNA): TGTGCCACCAGCAGCAGGATTCAAGAGACCCAGTACTTC. It translates to CATSSRIQETQYF.